Described below is a single T cell receptor beta chain sequence and its context. Antigen specificity is unknown. These data are taken from a study of early T cells in non-severe SARS-CoV-2 infection. Study conclusions and caveats: In VDJdb matching, anti-spike CD8 responses were favored while private and CD4 specificities went missing.

Deletions cut 4 bases from V and 5 bases from J, with 14 bases between. CDR3 length: 15 amino acids. Germline V gene lookup returns CDR1 LGHNA and CDR2 YNFKEQ. Each single cDNA molecule received a unique molecular identifier. MiXCR, applied by TCRdb to the 5' RACE reads, yields one record per CDR3 protein. Among 100,000 to 150,000 distinct CDR3 sequences listed, about 16% were seen once. The V and J genes are TRBV4-2 and TRBJ2-2; tentative D call: TRBD1 (5 bases). This clonotype was sampled from an adult who was a healthcare worker with PCR-confirmed SARS-CoV-2 infection or an uninfected control (not recorded which). The specimen was whole blood. The DNA for the CDR3 is TGTGCCAGCAGCCGTTCCCAGGGTGGTACCGGGGAGCTGTTTTTT. Amino acid sequence: CASSRSQGGTGELFF.